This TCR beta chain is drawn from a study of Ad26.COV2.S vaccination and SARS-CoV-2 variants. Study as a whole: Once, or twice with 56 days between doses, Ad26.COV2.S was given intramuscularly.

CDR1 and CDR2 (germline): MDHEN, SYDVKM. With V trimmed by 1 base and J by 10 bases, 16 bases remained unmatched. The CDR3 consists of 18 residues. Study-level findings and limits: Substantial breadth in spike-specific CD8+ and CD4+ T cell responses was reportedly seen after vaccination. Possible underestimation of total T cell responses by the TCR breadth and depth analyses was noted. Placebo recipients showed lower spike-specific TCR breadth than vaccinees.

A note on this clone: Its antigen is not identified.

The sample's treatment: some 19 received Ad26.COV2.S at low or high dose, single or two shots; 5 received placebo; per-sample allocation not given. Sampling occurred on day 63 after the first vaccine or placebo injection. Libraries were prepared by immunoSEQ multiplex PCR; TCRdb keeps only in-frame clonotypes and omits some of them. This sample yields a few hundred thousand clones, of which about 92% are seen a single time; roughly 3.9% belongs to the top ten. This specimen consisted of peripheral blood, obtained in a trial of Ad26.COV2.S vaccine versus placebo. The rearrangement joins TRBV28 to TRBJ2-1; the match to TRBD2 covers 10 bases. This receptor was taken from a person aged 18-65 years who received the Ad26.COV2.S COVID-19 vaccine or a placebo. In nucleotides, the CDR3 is TGTGCCAGCAGTTTATTCGAGGGTTTGGCTAGCGGGAGTTTGGAGCAGTTCTTC. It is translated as CASSLFEGLASGSLEQFF.